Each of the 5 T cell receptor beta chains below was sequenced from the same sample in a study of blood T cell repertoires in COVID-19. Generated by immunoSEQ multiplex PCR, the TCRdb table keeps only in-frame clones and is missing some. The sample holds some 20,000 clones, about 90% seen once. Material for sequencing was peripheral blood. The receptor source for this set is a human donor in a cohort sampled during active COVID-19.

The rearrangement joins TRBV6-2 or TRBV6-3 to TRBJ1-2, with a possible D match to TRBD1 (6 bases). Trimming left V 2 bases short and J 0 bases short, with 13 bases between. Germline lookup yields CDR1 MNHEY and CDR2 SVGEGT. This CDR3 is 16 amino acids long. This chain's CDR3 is CASSYRGAGANYGYTF. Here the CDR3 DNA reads TGTGCCAGCAGTTACCGGGGGGCAGGAGCTAACTATGGCTACACCTTC.

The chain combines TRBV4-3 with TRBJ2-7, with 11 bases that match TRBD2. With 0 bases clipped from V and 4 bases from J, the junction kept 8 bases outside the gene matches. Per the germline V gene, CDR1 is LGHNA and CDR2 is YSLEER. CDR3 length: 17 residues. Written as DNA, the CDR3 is TGCGCCAGCAGCCAAGATCCCCCTAGCGGGGGGTCTTACGAGCAGTACTTC. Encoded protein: CASSQDPPSGGSYEQYF.

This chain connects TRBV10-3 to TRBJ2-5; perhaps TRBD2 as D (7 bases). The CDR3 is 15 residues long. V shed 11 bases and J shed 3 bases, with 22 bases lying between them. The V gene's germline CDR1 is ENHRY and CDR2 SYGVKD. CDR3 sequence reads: CASRERGGAKETQYF. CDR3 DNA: TGTGCCTCCCGGGAGAGAGGGGGGGCTAAAGAGACCCAGTACTTC.

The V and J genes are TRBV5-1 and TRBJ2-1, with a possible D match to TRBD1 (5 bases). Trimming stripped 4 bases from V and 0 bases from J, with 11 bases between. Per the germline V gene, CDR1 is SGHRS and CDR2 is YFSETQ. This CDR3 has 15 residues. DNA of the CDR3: TGCGCCAGCAGCGGATCCACAGGCTCCTACAATGAGCAGTTCTTC. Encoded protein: CASSGSTGSYNEQFF.

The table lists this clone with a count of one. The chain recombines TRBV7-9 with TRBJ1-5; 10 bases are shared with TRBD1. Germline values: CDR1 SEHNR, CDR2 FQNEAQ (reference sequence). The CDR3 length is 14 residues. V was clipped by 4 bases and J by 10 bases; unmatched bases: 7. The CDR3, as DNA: TGTGCCAGCAGCTCAGGGACAGGGGTTGGTCCCCAGCATTTT. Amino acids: CASSSGTGVGPQHF.